The rows below give T cell receptor beta chains drawn from one sample of a study of blood T cells in healthy people across ages. TCRdb passed the 5' RACE reads through MiXCR, listing each CDR3 protein once. The table lists some 800,000 distinct CDR3 sequences, more than 20% of them singletons. These data were also reused for a study on T cells of mothers and their children.

Sequencing was carried out using blood. Receptors originate from a boy aged 5-17 years in good health. Both conserved end residues are part of each CDR3. D genes are given only for firm matches. The size of a clone is reported for some rows only, either as once, few or many, or as a class for expanded clones.

clone_size | j_call | d_call | v_call | cdr3_length | cdr3_nt | cdr3_aa
- | TRBJ2-7 | - | TRBV28 | 14 | TGTGCCAGCAGGGAACAGGGAGATCCCTACGAGCAGTACTTC | CASREQGDPYEQYF
- | TRBJ2-7 | TRBD2 | TRBV13 | 15 | TGTGCCAGCAGCTTTCCTACTAGCGGGTTTTACGAGCAGTACTTC | CASSFPTSGFYEQYF
once | TRBJ2-5 | - | TRBV19 | 15 | TGTGCCAGTAGTATAGGGACAGCCGACCAAGAGACCCAGTACTTC | CASSIGTADQETQYF
few | TRBJ2-3 | - | TRBV29-1 | 13 | TGCAGCGTTGACCGGGGAGGAACAGATACGCAGTATTTT | CSVDRGGTDTQYF
- | TRBJ2-3 | TRBD2 | TRBV4-1 | 16 | TGCGCCAGCAGCCAGGTTAGCGGGAGGACCACAGATACGCAGTATTTT | CASSQVSGRTTDTQYF
few | TRBJ1-4 | - | TRBV7-2 | 17 | TGTGCCAGCAGCCCCTCACGGGGGACGGCTTATAATGAAAAACTGTTTTTT | CASSPSRGTAYNEKLFF
few | TRBJ1-2 | TRBD1 | TRBV5-1 | 15 | TGCGCCAGCGGCTTGGCATCGACAGGGGTGACTGGCTACACCTTC | CASGLASTGVTGYTF
- | TRBJ2-5 | - | TRBV6-2/TRBV6-3 | 14 | TGTGCCAGCAGTTACTCGGCAGGGGTGGAGACCCAGTACTTC | CASSYSAGVETQYF
- | TRBJ1-1 | TRBD1 | TRBV9 | 17 | TGTGCCAGCATGCTACTCTGGACAGGTGGGATGAACACTGAAGCTCTCTTT | CASMLLWTGGMNTEALF
once | TRBJ2-7 | - | TRBV29-1 | 12 | TGCAGCGTTGAAATCAGAAACTACGAGCAGTACTTC | CSVEIRNYEQYF
- | TRBJ1-2 | - | TRBV20-1 | 13 | TGCAGTGCTAGCGGGAGAACTATGAACGGCTACACCTTC | CSASGRTMNGYTF
- | TRBJ2-7 | TRBD1 | TRBV5-4 | 15 | TGTGCCAGCAGCGGCGCCCCGGGACAGACCTACGAGCAGTACTTC | CASSGAPGQTYEQYF
few | TRBJ2-3 | TRBD2 | TRBV28 | 15 | TGTGCCAGCAGTTTCGGCGGGAGCGGCACAGATACGCAGTATTTT | CASSFGGSGTDTQYF
- | TRBJ1-2 | - | TRBV28 | 16 | TGTGCCAGCCGAACCCACAGACAGGCGGAGCACTATGGCTACACCTTC | CASRTHRQAEHYGYTF
- | TRBJ2-7 | - | TRBV10-3 | 12 | TGTGCCGGGGGTGGGGAAGGTAACGAGCAGTACTTC | CAGGGEGNEQYF
- | TRBJ2-5 | - | TRBV4-1 | 15 | TGCGCCAGCAGCCAAGTCCAGGGAGGTTACGAGACCCAGTACTTC | CASSQVQGGYETQYF
few | TRBJ2-7 | TRBD2 | TRBV29-1 | 13 | TGCAGCGTTGATGGTAGCGGGATTTACGAGCAGTACTTC | CSVDGSGIYEQYF
- | TRBJ2-3 | - | TRBV12-3/TRBV12-4 | 12 | TGTGCCAGCAGAGTGAGAGCAGATATGCAGTATTTT | CASRVRADMQYF
many | TRBJ2-5 | - | TRBV28 | 13 | TGTGCCAGCAGTGTCCCCAAACAAGAGACCCAGTACTTC | CASSVPKQETQYF
- | TRBJ2-3 | - | TRBV6-2/TRBV6-3 | 16 | TGTGCCAGCAGTTACCGACAGATGGTCCGCACAGATACGCAGTATTTT | CASSYRQMVRTDTQYF
few | TRBJ1-1 | TRBD1 | TRBV7-9 | 17 | TGTGCCAGCAGCTCGTCCGGGACAGGGCGGCTGGACACTGAAGCTTTCTTT | CASSSSGTGRLDTEAFF
- | TRBJ1-2 | TRBD1 | TRBV20-1 | 13 | TGCAGTGCTAAGGACAGGGCCCGCTATGGCTACACCTTC | CSAKDRARYGYTF